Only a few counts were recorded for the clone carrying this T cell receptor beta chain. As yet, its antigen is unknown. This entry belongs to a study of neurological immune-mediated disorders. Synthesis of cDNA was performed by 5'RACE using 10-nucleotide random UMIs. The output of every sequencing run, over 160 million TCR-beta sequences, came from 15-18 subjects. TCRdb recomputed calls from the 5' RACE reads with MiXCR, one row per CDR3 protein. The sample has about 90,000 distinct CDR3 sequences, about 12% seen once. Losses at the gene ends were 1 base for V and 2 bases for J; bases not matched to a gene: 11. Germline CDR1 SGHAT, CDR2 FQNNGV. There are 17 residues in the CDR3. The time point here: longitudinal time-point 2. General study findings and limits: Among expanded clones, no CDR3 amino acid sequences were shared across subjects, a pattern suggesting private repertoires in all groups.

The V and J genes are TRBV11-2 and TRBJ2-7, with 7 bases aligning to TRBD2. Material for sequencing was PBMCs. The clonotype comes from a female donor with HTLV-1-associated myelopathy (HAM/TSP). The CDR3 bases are TGTGCCAGCAGCTTAGGAGTGGGTTCTAGCGGAACCTACGAGCAGTACTTC. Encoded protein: CASSLGVGSSGTYEQYF.